This T cell receptor (beta chain) was recovered during a study of CDR3 diversity in severe acne (dated 2019 in TCRdb). The CDR1 and CDR2 encoded by the germline V gene are KGHDR and SFDVKD. The germline V and J ends show losses of 3 bases and 2 bases respectively, and no gene match explains 5 bases of the junction. The CDR3 has 16 amino acids, counting the end cysteine and phenylalanine. Left in the record is the CDR3 DNA by itself, 48 bases read in frame from the first base. Concerning this clonotype: Its antigen is not yet known. Base-call qualities are not available, and no considerably larger clone is one nucleotide away.

The receptor library was made with PCR. TCRdb names Illumina HiSeq 2000 as the instrument used. In TCRdb, the public reads were trimmed at Q25 with fastp and aligned with MiXCR, with productive beta chains retained. For every CDR3 protein sequence, its rows merge into one entry that carries the most common genes and DNA. The sample contains 85,000 to 120,000 distinct CDR3 sequences, about half of them found a single time. The ten largest clones capture around 12% of the sample. Sequencing was carried out using blood. The V and J genes are TRBV24-1 and TRBJ2-7, with 11 bases aligning to TRBD2. This TCR was recovered from a male donor with acne. The CDR3 protein: CATSDGGTSGAYEQYF. The DNA sequence reads TGTGCCACCAGTGATGGGGGGACTAGCGGAGCCTACGAGCAGTACTTC.